The sequence of this T cell receptor (beta chain) was determined in a study of T cells in Graves' hyperthyroidism and ophthalmopathy. RNA transcripts provided the source from which TCR beta CDR3 regions were amplified. HTBI primers were used for first-round RT-PCR of the TCR CDR3. TCRdb used MiXCR to reprocess the multiplex PCR reads, holding one entry per CDR3 protein. The sample carries 250,000 or so distinct CDR3 sequences, 15% recorded once. Trimming took 5 bases from V and 0 from J, leaving 16 bases between them. The germline V gene has CDR1 LNHDA and CDR2 SQIVND (reference sequence). CDR3 length: 17 residues.

The chain uses TRBV19 and TRBJ1-4; D ambiguous. The clonotype comes from a woman aged 45-65 years with Graves' hyperthyroidism that later progressed to Graves' ophthalmopathy. Sequenced: blood. DNA for the CDR3: TGTGCCAGTAGTTCCCAGAAGATTATAACAACTAATGAAAAACTGTTTTTT. It translates to CASSSQKIITTNEKLFF.